This T cell receptor (beta chain) was sequenced for a study of T cell changes during pregnancy in multiple sclerosis. TCRdb's table, derived via immunoSEQ multiplex PCR, lists solely in-frame clones and lacks some. The sample lists fewer than 30,000 clones; more than 90% were seen once. The CDR3 covers 15 residues. V was shortened by 0 bases and J by 0 bases, with 7 bases between the two germline ends. Germline V CDR1 and CDR2: SGHTA, FQGTGA. This specimen consisted of CD4+ T cells from peripheral blood mononuclear cells, obtained in the first trimester of pregnancy. This receptor was taken from a female donor with multiple sclerosis, enrolled in a pregnancy study. The genes are TRBV7-3 and TRBJ2-3; D uncertain. The CDR3 DNA follows: TGTGCCAGCAGCTTAACCCACTCGAGCACAGATACGCAGTATTTT. It specifies CASSLTHSSTDTQYF.